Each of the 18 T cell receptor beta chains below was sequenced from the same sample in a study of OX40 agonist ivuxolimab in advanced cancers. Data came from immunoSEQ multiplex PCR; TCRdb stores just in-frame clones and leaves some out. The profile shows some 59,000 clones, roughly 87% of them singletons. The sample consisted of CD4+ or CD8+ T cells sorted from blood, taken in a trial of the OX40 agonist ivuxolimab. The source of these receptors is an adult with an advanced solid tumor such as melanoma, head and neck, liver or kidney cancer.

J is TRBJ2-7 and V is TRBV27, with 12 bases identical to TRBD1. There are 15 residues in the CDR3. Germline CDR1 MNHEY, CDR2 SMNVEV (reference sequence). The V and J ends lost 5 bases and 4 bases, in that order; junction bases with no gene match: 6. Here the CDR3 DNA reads TGTGCCAGCAGTCTCGGGACAGGGGGCACGTACGAGCAGTACTTC. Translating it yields CASSLGTGGTYEQYF.

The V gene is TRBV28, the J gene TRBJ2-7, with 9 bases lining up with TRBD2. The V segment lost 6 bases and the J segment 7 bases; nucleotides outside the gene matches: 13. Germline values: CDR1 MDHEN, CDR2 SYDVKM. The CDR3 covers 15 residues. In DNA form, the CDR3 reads TGTGCCAGCAGCCTGACGGCTAGCGGGGCTAGAGAGCAGTACTTC. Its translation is CASSLTASGAREQYF.

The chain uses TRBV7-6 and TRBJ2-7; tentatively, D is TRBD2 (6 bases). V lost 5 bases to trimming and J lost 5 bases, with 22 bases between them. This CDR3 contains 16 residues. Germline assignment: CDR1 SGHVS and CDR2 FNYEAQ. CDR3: CASSGTYPSALHEQYF. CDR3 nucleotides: TGTGCCAGCAGCGGGACTTACCCGAGCGCGTTACACGAGCAGTACTTC.

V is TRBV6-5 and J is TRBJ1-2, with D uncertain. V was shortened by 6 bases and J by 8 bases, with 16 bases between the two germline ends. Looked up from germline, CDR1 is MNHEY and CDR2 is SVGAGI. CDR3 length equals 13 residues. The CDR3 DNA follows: TGTGCCAGCAGACTACGACTGGGGTGGGGCTACACCTTC. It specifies CASRLRLGWGYTF.

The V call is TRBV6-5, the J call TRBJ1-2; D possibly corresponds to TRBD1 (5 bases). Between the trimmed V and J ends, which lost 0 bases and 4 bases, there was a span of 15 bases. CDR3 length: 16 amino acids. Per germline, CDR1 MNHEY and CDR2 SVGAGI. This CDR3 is CASSYSGGQGTYGYTF. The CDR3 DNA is TGTGCCAGCAGTTACTCAGGTGGTCAGGGTACCTATGGCTACACCTTC.

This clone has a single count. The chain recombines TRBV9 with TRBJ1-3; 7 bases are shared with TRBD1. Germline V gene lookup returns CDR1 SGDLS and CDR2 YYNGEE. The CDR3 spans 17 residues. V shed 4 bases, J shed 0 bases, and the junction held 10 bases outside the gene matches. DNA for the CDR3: TGTGCCAGCAGCCCCCGGGGACAGCCGATCTCTGGAAACACCATATATTTT. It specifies CASSPRGQPISGNTIYF.

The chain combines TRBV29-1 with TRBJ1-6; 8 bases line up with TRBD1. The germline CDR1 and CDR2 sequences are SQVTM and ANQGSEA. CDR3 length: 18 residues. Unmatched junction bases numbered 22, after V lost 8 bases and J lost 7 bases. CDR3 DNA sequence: TGCAGCCCCCGGGTTGAGGACAGGGATAGTTTAGGGAATTCACCCCTCCACTTT. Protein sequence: CSPRVEDRDSLGNSPLHF.

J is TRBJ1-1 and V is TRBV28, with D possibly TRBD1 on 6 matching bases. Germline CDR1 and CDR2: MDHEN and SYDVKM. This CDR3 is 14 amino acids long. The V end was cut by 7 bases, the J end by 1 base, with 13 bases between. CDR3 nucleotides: TGTGCCAGCATTCAAACAGGGACGAACACTGAAGCTTTCTTT. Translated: CASIQTGTNTEAFF.

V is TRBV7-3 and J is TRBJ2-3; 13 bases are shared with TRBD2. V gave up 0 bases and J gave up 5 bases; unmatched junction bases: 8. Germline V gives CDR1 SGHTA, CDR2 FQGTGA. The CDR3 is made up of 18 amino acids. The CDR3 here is CASSLTGTSGTPGDTQYF. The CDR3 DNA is TGTGCCAGCAGCTTAACAGGGACTAGCGGGACCCCCGGAGATACGCAGTATTTT. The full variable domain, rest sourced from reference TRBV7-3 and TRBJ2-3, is GAGVSQTPSNKVTEKGKYVELRCDPISGHTALYWYRQSLGQGPEFLIYFQGTGAADDSGLPNDRFFAVRPEGSVSTLKIQRTERGDSAVYLCASSLTGTSGTPGDTQYFGPGTRLTVL.

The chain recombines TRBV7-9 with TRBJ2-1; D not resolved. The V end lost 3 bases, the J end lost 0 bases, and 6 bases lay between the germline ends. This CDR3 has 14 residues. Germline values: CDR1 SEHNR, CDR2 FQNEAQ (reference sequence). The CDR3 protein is CASSFSSSYNEQFF. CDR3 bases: TGTGCCAGCAGCTTCTCGAGCTCCTACAATGAGCAGTTCTTC.

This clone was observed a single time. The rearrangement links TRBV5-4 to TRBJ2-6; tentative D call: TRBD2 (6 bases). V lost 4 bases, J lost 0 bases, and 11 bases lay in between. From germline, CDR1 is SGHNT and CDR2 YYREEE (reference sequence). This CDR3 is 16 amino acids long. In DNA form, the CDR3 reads TGTGCCAGCAGCAGACCCGGGGGCTCTGGGGCCAACGTCCTGACTTTC. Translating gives CASSRPGGSGANVLTF.

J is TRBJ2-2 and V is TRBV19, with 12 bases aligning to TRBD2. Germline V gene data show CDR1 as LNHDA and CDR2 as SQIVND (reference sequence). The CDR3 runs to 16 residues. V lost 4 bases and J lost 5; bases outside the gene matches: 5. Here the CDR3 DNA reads TGTGCCAGTAGTACTACCGGGACTAGCGGGACCGGGGAGCTGTTTTTT. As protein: CASSTTGTSGTGELFF.

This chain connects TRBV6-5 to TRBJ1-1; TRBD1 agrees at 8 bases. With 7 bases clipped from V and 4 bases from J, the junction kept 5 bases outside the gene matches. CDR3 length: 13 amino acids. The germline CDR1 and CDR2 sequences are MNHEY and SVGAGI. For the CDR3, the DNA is TGTGCCAGCAAATACAGGGGGGGCACTGAAGCTTTCTTT. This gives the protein CASKYRGGTEAFF.

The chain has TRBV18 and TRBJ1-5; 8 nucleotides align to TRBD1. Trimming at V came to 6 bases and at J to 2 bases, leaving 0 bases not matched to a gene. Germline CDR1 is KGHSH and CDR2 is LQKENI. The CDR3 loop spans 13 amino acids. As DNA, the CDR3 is TGTGCCAGCTCGACAGGGGGCAATCAGCCCCAGCATTTT. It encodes CASSTGGNQPQHF.

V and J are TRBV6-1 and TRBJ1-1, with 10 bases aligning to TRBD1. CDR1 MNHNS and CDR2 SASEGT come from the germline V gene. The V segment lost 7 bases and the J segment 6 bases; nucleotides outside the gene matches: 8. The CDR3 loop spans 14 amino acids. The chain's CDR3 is CASIRLGQGPEAFF. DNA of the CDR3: TGTGCCAGCATCAGATTGGGACAGGGGCCTGAAGCTTTCTTT.

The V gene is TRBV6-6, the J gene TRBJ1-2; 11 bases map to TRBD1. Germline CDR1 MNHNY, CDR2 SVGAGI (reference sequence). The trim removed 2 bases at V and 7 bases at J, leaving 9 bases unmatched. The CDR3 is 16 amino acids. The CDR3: CASSYDRDRGMGGYTF. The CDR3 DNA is TGTGCCAGCAGTTACGACCGGGACAGGGGGATGGGTGGCTACACCTTC.

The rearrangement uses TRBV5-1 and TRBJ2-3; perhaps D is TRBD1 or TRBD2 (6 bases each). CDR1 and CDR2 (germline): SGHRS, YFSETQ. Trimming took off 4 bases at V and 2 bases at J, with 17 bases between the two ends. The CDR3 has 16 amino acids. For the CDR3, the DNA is TGCGCCAGCAGCGAGGGGGGCCCAGGGTACACAGATACGCAGTATTTT. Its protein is CASSEGGPGYTDTQYF.

DNA for the CDR3: TGTGCCAGCAGCCGTAGGGGGAGAACCTACAATGAGCAGTTCTTC. Translated: CASSRRGRTYNEQFF. The chain combines TRBV7-3 with TRBJ2-1, with D maybe TRBD1 (6 bases). This CDR3 is built from 15 residues. Germline V gene lookup returns CDR1 SGHTA and CDR2 FQGTGA. Trimming removed 5 bases from V and 2 bases from J, with 13 bases in between. Full variable domain (rest looked up from reference TRBV7-3 and TRBJ2-1): GAGVSQTPSNKVTEKGKYVELRCDPISGHTALYWYRQSLGQGPEFLIYFQGTGAADDSGLPNDRFFAVRPEGSVSTLKIQRTERGDSAVYLCASSRRGRTYNEQFFGPGTRLTVL.